Presented here are 25 T cell receptor beta chains from one specimen sequenced in a study of blood T cell repertoires in COVID-19. Sequencing used immunoSEQ multiplex PCR; TCRdb keeps in-frame clones, though not all of them. Altogether 200,000 to 250,000 clones are present, about 89% being singletons, with the ten largest covering roughly 4%. Material for sequencing was PBMCs or T cells enriched from blood (not recorded which). Every receptor here comes from a woman younger than 45 who had recovered from COVID-19.

The rearrangement links TRBV15 to TRBJ2-1, with 9 positions matching TRBD1. The CDR3 length is 14 residues. With V trimmed by 3 bases and J by 8 bases, 5 bases remained unmatched. CDR1 LNHNV and CDR2 YYDKDF come from the germline V gene (reference sequence). The CDR3 DNA reads as TGTGCCACCAGCAGCCGGGACAGGGATTATGAGCAGTTCTTC. Translation gives CATSSRDRDYEQFF.

The chain links TRBV29-1 to TRBJ1-2, with 9 bases fitting TRBD1. CDR1 SQVTM and CDR2 ANQGSEA come from the germline V gene. The CDR3 extends over 12 amino acids. Trimming removed 7 bases from V and 3 bases from J; junction bases left unmatched: 3. DNA for the CDR3: TGCAGCGGTGGGACAGGGTACTATGGCTACACCTTC. Amino acid sequence: CSGGTGYYGYTF.

J is TRBJ2-1 and V is TRBV27; TRBD2 matches 11 bases. The CDR3 is 15 amino acids. J was trimmed by 6 bases and V by 2 bases; bases with no gene match: 3. Germline-derived CDR1 and CDR2 are MNHEY and SMNVEV (reference sequence). CDR3 residues: CASSLVSGRVNEQFF. The DNA for the CDR3 is TGTGCCAGCAGTTTAGTTAGCGGGAGGGTCAATGAGCAGTTCTTC.

The chain recombines TRBV2 with TRBJ2-5, with D tentatively TRBD1 (5 bases). Looked up from germline, CDR1 is SNHLY and CDR2 is FYNNEI. V was trimmed by 6 bases and J by 4 bases, leaving 15 bases between them. CDR3 length equals 14 residues. This CDR3 is CASRDLRATETQYF. The CDR3 DNA follows: TGTGCCAGCAGGGACCTCAGGGCGACAGAGACCCAGTACTTC.

This chain links TRBV14 with TRBJ1-6; 8 bases fit TRBD1. The CDR3 loop spans 14 amino acids. V gave up 4 bases and J gave up 6 bases; unmatched junction bases: 2. CDR1 is SGHDN, CDR2 FVKESK, per germline. The CDR3 loop is CASSPGQGNSPLHF. The CDR3 bases are TGTGCCAGCAGCCCCGGACAGGGTAATTCACCCCTCCACTTT.

This chain uses TRBV7-6 with TRBJ1-3; D is perhaps TRBD1 (6 bases). V lost 8 bases, J lost 0 bases, and 14 bases lay in between. Germline V gene sequence: CDR1 SGHVS, CDR2 FNYEAQ. CDR3 length: 15 amino acids. CDR3 coding DNA: TGTGCCAGCGGGGCGGACAGAATCTCTGGAAACACCATATATTTT. The encoded protein is CASGADRISGNTIYF.

This chain connects TRBV11-2 to TRBJ1-4, with D possibly matching TRBD1 (6 bases). Trimming removed 1 base at V and 6 bases at J, with 12 bases between. CDR3 length: 15 amino acids. The germline V gene has CDR1 SGHAT and CDR2 FQNNGV. In DNA form, the CDR3 reads TGTGCCAGCAGCTTAGGTACAGGGTATTATGAAAAACTGTTTTTT. It is translated as CASSLGTGYYEKLFF.

This clone was recorded once. The rearrangement joins TRBV7-2 to TRBJ2-1; TRBD2 matches 13 bases. V lost 4 bases to trimming and J lost 6 bases; unmatched junction nucleotides: 9. In germline, CDR1 is SGHTA, CDR2 FQGNSA. CDR3 size: 17 residues. The CDR3 loop is CASSSPHGLAGANEQFF. The CDR3 coding sequence is TGTGCCAGCAGCTCTCCCCACGGACTAGCGGGAGCCAATGAGCAGTTCTTC.

The chain is built from TRBV27 and TRBJ2-1; TRBD2 agrees at 7 bases. Unmatched junction bases numbered 18, after V lost 6 bases and J lost 10 bases. The CDR3 runs 16 residues. Looked up from germline, CDR1 is MNHEY and CDR2 is SMNVEV (reference sequence). CDR3 DNA: TGTGCCAGCAGCTTTCTCCTAGCGGAGGGGCCGATAGAGCAGTTCTTC. This codes for CASSFLLAEGPIEQFF.

The chain joins TRBV5-4 to TRBJ2-7, with TRBD1 matching over 9 bases. The CDR3 length is 14 residues. CDR1 SGHNT and CDR2 YYREEE come from the germline V gene (reference sequence). V dropped 4 bases and J dropped 4; count of bases not matched to a gene: 6. CDR3 sequence reads: CASSQYRGLYEQYF. The CDR3 DNA follows: TGTGCCAGCAGCCAATACAGGGGGCTGTACGAGCAGTACTTC.

The chain combines TRBV5-4 with TRBJ2-6, with 7 positions matching TRBD2. Germline values: CDR1 SGHNT, CDR2 YYREEE (reference sequence). The CDR3 extends over 16 amino acids. Losses at the gene ends were 4 bases for V and 0 bases for J; bases not matched to a gene: 4. CDR3 DNA sequence: TGTGCCAGCAGCGCCCCGGGGGGCTCTGGGGCCAACGTCCTGACTTTC. It translates to CASSAPGGSGANVLTF. Variable domain in full (rest from reference TRBV5-4 and TRBJ2-6): ETGVTQSPTHLIKTRGQQVTLRCSSQSGHNTVSWYQQALGQGPQFIFQYYREEENGRGNFPPRFSGLQFPNYSSELNVNALELDDSALYLCASSAPGGSGANVLTFGAGSRLTVL.

This chain connects TRBV9 to TRBJ1-5; possibly TRBD1 for D (6 bases). The V gene lost 4 bases and the J gene lost 7 bases, with 18 bases spanning the gap. CDR1 and CDR2 (germline): SGDLS, YYNGEE. This CDR3 comprises 15 residues. CDR3 residues: CASSTSRGFEQPQHF. The CDR3 DNA is TGTGCCAGCAGCACGAGCAGGGGCTTCGAACAGCCCCAGCATTTT.

The CDR3 DNA follows: TGTGCCAGCAGCTCCCGGACTAGCGGGTACTACGAGCAGTACTTC. Amino acid sequence: CASSSRTSGYYEQYF. V usage is TRBV7-9 and J usage is TRBJ2-7; 11 bases match TRBD2. The CDR3 has 15 residues. CDR1 is SEHNR and CDR2 is FQNEAQ in the germline V gene (reference sequence). Trimming cost V 4 bases and J 3 bases; bases outside gene matches: 5.

The J gene is TRBJ2-1, the V gene TRBV6-5; 8 nucleotides line up with TRBD2. The CDR3 totals 14 residues. From germline, CDR1 is MNHEY and CDR2 SVGAGI. V lost 6 bases, J lost 4 bases, and 5 bases stayed unmatched. Written as DNA, the CDR3 is TGTGCCAGCAGCCGCCAGCGGGAGTACAATGAGCAGTTCTTC. This translates into CASSRQREYNEQFF.

The chain couples TRBV15 to TRBJ2-7; 9 bases fit TRBD1. The CDR3 consists of 16 residues. Looked up from germline, CDR1 is LNHNV and CDR2 is YYDKDF (reference sequence). The V and J ends lost 6 bases and 5 bases, in that order; junction bases with no gene match: 14. The CDR3 spells CATRASLRDRENEQYF. CDR3 sequence (DNA): TGTGCCACCAGGGCATCTCTTAGGGACAGGGAGAACGAGCAGTACTTC.

The rearrangement uses TRBV19 and TRBJ2-7; D might be TRBD2 (5 bases). V was clipped by 7 bases and J by 4 bases, with 11 bases between them. Germline loops: CDR1 LNHDA, CDR2 SQIVND (reference sequence). The CDR3 spans 12 residues. The CDR3 nucleotides are TGTGCCAGTAATGATCGGGGTTACGAGCAGTACTTC. Its translation is CASNDRGYEQYF. Complete variable domain (other parts from reference TRBV19 and TRBJ2-7): DGGITQSPKYLFRKEGQNVTLSCEQNLNHDAMYWYRQDPGQGLRLIYYSQIVNDFQKGDIAEGYSVSREKKESFPLTVTSAQKNPTAFYLCASNDRGYEQYFGPGTRLTVT.

The genes are TRBV27 and TRBJ1-2; the D is unclear. Trimming cost V 4 bases and J 3 bases, with 15 bases left between them. There are 15 residues in the CDR3. The germline V gene has CDR1 MNHEY and CDR2 SMNVEV (reference sequence). Written as DNA, the CDR3 is TGTGCCAGCAGTTGCCCTCGGGAGCTGGACTATGGCTACACCTTC. Translation gives CASSCPRELDYGYTF.

The chain links TRBV29-1 to TRBJ2-7; 8 nucleotides align to TRBD2. Looked up from germline, CDR1 is SQVTM and CDR2 is ANQGSEA. This CDR3 comprises 14 residues. With 6 bases clipped from V and 0 bases from J, the junction kept 7 bases outside the gene matches. The CDR3, as DNA: TGCAGCGTCGGGAGGGGGTTTGGCTCCTACGAGCAGTACTTC. Protein sequence: CSVGRGFGSYEQYF.

The rearrangement links TRBV30 to TRBJ1-1; D might be TRBD1 (6 bases). Germline V gives CDR1 GTSNPN, CDR2 SVGIG (reference sequence). This CDR3 region has 12 residues. The CDR3 DNA follows: TGTGCAGCGGACAGATATAACACTGAAGCTTTCTTT. Its translation is CAADRYNTEAFF.

The chain links TRBV2 to TRBJ2-3, with 7 bases identical to TRBD2. CDR3 size: 17 residues. Trimming cost V 10 bases and J 2 bases; bases outside gene matches: 18. The germline V gene has CDR1 SNHLY and CDR2 FYNNEI. CDR3 bases: TGTGCCATCCCATCGCCCAATGTCCGGGACTACACAGATACGCAGTATTTT. Protein sequence: CAIPSPNVRDYTDTQYF.

The chain has TRBV2 and TRBJ2-1, with 8 nucleotides matching TRBD2. V lost 0 bases to trimming and J lost 5 bases; unmatched junction nucleotides: 6. Per germline, CDR1 SNHLY and CDR2 FYNNEI. The CDR3 is 16 amino acids. The chain's CDR3 is CASSEAGLVSHNEQFF. Written as DNA, the CDR3 is TGTGCCAGCAGTGAAGCGGGACTAGTTTCGCACAATGAGCAGTTCTTC.

This chain connects TRBV7-2 to TRBJ1-5, with a weak D call TRBD1 (6 bases). CDR1 is SGHTA and CDR2 is FQGNSA in the germline V gene. V was shortened by 1 base and J by 7 bases, with 14 bases between the two germline ends. This CDR3 contains 15 residues. Here the CDR3 reads CASSLGWGGEQPQHF. As DNA, the CDR3 is TGTGCCAGCAGCTTAGGGTGGGGGGGCGAACAGCCCCAGCATTTT.

This sequence joins TRBV18 and TRBJ2-2, with TRBD1 as a possible D gene (5 bases). Germline V gene sequence: CDR1 KGHSH, CDR2 LQKENI. The CDR3 runs to 16 residues. Trimming removed 3 bases from V and 3 bases from J, with 14 bases in between. The CDR3 DNA follows: TGTGCCAGCTCACCTCTATTGCCACAGGACACCGGGGAGCTGTTTTTT. Amino acid sequence: CASSPLLPQDTGELFF.

This clone appeared a single time. This chain connects TRBV7-2 to TRBJ2-5; 11 bases are a match to TRBD2. Germline CDR1 reads SGHTA; CDR2 reads FQGNSA. Unmatched junction bases numbered 0, after V lost 0 bases and J lost 3 bases. This CDR3 contains 15 residues. The DNA of the CDR3 is TGTGCCAGCAGCTTAGCGGGACTAGCGGAAGAGACCCAGTACTTC. It codes for CASSLAGLAEETQYF.

V gene TRBV28 combines with J gene TRBJ1-1, with 7 bases fitting TRBD1. V lost 4 bases to trimming and J lost 3 bases; unmatched junction nucleotides: 11. The CDR3 runs to 16 residues. Germline V gives CDR1 MDHEN, CDR2 SYDVKM. The CDR3 is CASSSSGQAGDTEAFF. DNA for the CDR3: TGTGCCAGCAGTTCCTCAGGACAGGCAGGGGACACTGAAGCTTTCTTT. Full variable domain (missing parts from reference TRBV28 and TRBJ1-1): DVKVTQSSRYLVKRTGEKVFLECVQDMDHENMFWYRQDPGLGLRLIYFSYDVKMKEKGDIPEGYSVSREKKERFSLILESASTNQTSMYLCASSSSGQAGDTEAFFGQGTRLTVV.